The clone carrying this T cell receptor beta chain was recorded many times. Its antigen is unknown. TCRdb fed the RT-PCR reads into MiXCR, producing one record per CDR3 protein. This table holds roughly 520,000 distinct CDR3 sequences, about 25% found once. This entry is derived from a study of response to subunit inactivated influenza vaccine. Whole-study results and caveats: Few new T cells, the authors suggested, are recruited by each seasonal influenza vaccination.

Germline values: CDR1 LGHDT, CDR2 YNNKEL (reference sequence). V gave up 1 base and J gave up 7 bases; unmatched junction bases: 9. The CDR3 is made up of 16 amino acids. Source: CD4+ T cells sorted from PBMCs, taken more than 4 days after vaccination. The genes are TRBV3-1 and TRBJ2-1; 8 bases match TRBD2. This TCR was sampled from a man aged 45 to 65 who received an inactivated influenza vaccine. The CDR3 sequence: CASSQGLTSGANEQFF. The DNA of the CDR3 is TGTGCCAGCAGCCAAGGTCTAACTAGCGGAGCGAATGAGCAGTTCTTC.